This TCR beta chain was obtained from a study of blood T cell repertoires in COVID-19. Deletions cut 2 bases from V and 6 bases from J, with 8 bases between. CDR3 size: 13 residues. Germline-derived CDR1 and CDR2 are MNHNY and SVGAGI (reference sequence). Libraries were prepared by immunoSEQ multiplex PCR; TCRdb keeps only in-frame clonotypes and omits some of them. The sample consists of around 220,000 clones, under 85% of them appearing once. The TCR sequence derives from an elderly woman with COVID-19, enrolled during active disease. The chain has TRBV6-6 and TRBJ1-5; tentatively, D is TRBD1 (5 bases). The sample was peripheral blood. The CDR3 coding sequence is TGTGCCAGCAGTTACGGGGGAGGTCAGCCCCAGCATTTT. Amino acids: CASSYGGGQPQHF.